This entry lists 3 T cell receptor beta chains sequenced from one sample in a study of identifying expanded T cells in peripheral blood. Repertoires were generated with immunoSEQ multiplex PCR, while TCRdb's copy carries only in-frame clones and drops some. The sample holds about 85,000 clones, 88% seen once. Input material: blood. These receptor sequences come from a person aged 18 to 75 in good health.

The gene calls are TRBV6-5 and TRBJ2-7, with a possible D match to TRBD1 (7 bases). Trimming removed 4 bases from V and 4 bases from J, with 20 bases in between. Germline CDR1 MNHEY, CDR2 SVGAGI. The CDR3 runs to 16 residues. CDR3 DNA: TGTGCCAGCAGTTCGCCCGGCGGGACAGCGGGTTACGAGCAGTACTTC. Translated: CASSSPGGTAGYEQYF.

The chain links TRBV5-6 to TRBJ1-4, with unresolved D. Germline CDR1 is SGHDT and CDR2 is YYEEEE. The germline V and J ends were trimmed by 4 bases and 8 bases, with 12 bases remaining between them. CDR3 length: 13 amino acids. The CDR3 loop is CASSTGTREKLFF. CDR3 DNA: TGTGCCAGCAGCACGGGAACCCGGGAAAAACTGTTTTTT.

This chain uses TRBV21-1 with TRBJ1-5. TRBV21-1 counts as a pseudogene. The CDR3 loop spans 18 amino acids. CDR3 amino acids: CASPPHTRQMITHQPQHF. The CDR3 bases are TGTGCCAGCCCTCCCCACACTAGACAGATGATAACGCATCAGCCCCAGCATTTT.